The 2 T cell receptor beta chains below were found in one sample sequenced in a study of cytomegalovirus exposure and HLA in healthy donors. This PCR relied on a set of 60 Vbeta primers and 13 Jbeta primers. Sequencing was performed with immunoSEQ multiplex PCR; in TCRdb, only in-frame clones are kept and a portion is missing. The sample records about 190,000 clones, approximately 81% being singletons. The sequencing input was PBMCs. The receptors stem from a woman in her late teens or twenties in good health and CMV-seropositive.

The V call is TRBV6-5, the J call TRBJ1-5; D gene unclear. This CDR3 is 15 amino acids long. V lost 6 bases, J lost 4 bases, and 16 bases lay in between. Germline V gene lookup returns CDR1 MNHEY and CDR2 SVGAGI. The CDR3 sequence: CASSRRGVGNQPQHF. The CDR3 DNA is TGTGCCAGCAGCCGCCGCGGGGTGGGGAATCAGCCCCAGCATTTT.

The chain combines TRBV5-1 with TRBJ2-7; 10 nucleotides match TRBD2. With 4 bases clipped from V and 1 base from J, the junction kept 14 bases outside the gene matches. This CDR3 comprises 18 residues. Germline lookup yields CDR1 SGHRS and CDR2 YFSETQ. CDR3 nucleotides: TGCGCCAGCAGCCTGACTCCTAGCGGGGGCGTACTATCCTACGAGCAGTACTTC. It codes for CASSLTPSGGVLSYEQYF.